These T cell receptor beta chains were read from a single sample in a study of blood T cell repertoires in COVID-19. The repertoire was sequenced with immunoSEQ multiplex PCR; TCRdb's copy has only in-frame clones and lacks some. The table lists some 170,000 clones, around 84% of them singletons. The source material was peripheral blood. These receptor sequences come from an elderly woman with acute or convalescent COVID-19. Both conserved end residues are part of each CDR3. D genes are given only for firm matches. Clone size is stated in some rows and not others, as once, few, many or a class when expanded.

v_call,d_call,clone_size,j_call,cdr3_nt,cdr3_aa
TRBV10-3,NA,few,TRBJ1-1,TGTGCCATCAGTGCAGACGCGGGGGGGAACACTGAAGCTTTCTTT,CAISADAGGNTEAFF
TRBV7-9,NA,NA,TRBJ2-1,TGTGCCAGCAGCTTAGCAGAGACTAGGACTGAGCAGTTCTTC,CASSLAETRTEQFF
TRBV5-1,NA,NA,TRBJ1-1,TGCGCCAGCAGCTTGCTCAGGACTGCTGGCGGTGCTGAAGCTTTCTTT,CASSLLRTAGGAEAFF
TRBV5-4,TRBD1,NA,TRBJ2-1,TGTGCCAGCAGCTGGGACAGGCCCAATGAGCAGTTCTTC,CASSWDRPNEQFF
TRBV6-5,TRBD1,NA,TRBJ1-4,TGTGCCAGCAGTTACACCACAGGGGTAGGCGAAAAACTGTTTTTT,CASSYTTGVGEKLFF
TRBV2,NA,NA,TRBJ1-3,TGTGCCAGCAGTGAAGGGTGGAGGGCTGGAAACACCATATATTTT,CASSEGWRAGNTIYF
TRBV27,TRBD1,NA,TRBJ2-7,TGTGCCAGCAGTTTCATTGGGACAGGGGCCCACGAGCAGTACTTC,CASSFIGTGAHEQYF
TRBV7-9,TRBD2,NA,TRBJ2-5,TGTGCCAGCAGCTCCGGACTAGCGGGAGGCGCAATACAAGAGACCCAGTACTTC,CASSSGLAGGAIQETQYF
TRBV10-2,TRBD2,NA,TRBJ2-1,TGCGCCAGCGGACGGACTAGCGGGAACTCCTACAATGAGCAGTTCTTC,CASGRTSGNSYNEQFF
TRBV11-2,TRBD1,NA,TRBJ1-5,TGTGCCAGCAGCCGGGACAGGGTCAATCAGCCCCAGCATTTT,CASSRDRVNQPQHF
TRBV19,NA,NA,TRBJ2-2,TGTGCCAGTAGTATAATTCGGGCCGGGGAGCTGTTTTTT,CASSIIRAGELFF
TRBV21-1,NA,NA,TRBJ2-7,TGTGCCAGCAGCTCCGGGACAGGAACCTACGAGCAGTACTTC,CASSSGTGTYEQYF
TRBV15,NA,few,TRBJ1-2,TGTGCCACCAGCAGAGGGCCCGGCGGCTATGGCTACACCTTC,CATSRGPGGYGYTF
TRBV2,TRBD1,NA,TRBJ1-1,TGTGCCAGCAGGACAGGGTTTGATGAAGCTTTCTTT,CASRTGFDEAFF
TRBV30,TRBD1,NA,TRBJ1-2,TGTGCCTGGAATGAGGACAGGCTTGTGGGGGGCTACACCTTC,CAWNEDRLVGGYTF
TRBV5-4,NA,few,TRBJ1-4,TGTGCCAGCAGCCGCCGTGATGGTAGTGAAAAACTGTTTTTT,CASSRRDGSEKLFF
TRBV6-1,TRBD2,few,TRBJ2-5,TGTGCCAGCAGTGCGACTAGCGGGACCTACCAGAATCAAGAGACCCAGTACTTC,CASSATSGTYQNQETQYF
TRBV29-1,NA,NA,TRBJ1-2,TGCAGCGTTTTCGGGGATGGCTACACCTTC,CSVFGDGYTF
TRBV3-1/TRBV3-2,TRBD1,NA,TRBJ2-2,TGTGCCAGCAGCCCGTCCAGGACAGGGGGTACCGGGGAGCTGTTTTTT,CASSPSRTGGTGELFF
TRBV19,NA,NA,TRBJ2-1,TGTGCCAGTAGTGCCGGGACATTCTACAATGAGCAGTTCTTC,CASSAGTFYNEQFF
TRBV29-1,NA,many,TRBJ2-7,TGCAGCGTTGAAGAAGACGGGTTATACGAGCAGTACTTC,CSVEEDGLYEQYF
TRBV2,NA,NA,TRBJ1-3,TGTGCCAGCATACTACAGGGCTTTGGAAACACCATATATTTT,CASILQGFGNTIYF
TRBV5-1,NA,few,TRBJ1-1,TGCGCCAGCAGCTTGGCTGGAAGGGGCACTGAAGCTTTCTTT,CASSLAGRGTEAFF
TRBV5-6,NA,NA,TRBJ1-1,TGTGCCAGCACCTGGTGGGGCAGGGCGAACACTGAAGCTTTCTTT,CASTWWGRANTEAFF
TRBV28,TRBD1,many,TRBJ2-4,TGTGCCAGCAGTTTTATGGGGACAGGGAAAAACATTCAGTACTTC,CASSFMGTGKNIQYF
TRBV10-3,NA,NA,TRBJ2-3,TGTGCCATCAGTGAGGACTACAGCACAGATACGCAGTATTTT,CAISEDYSTDTQYF
TRBV4-2,TRBD2,NA,TRBJ2-2,TGTGCCAGCAGCCAGACTAGCGGGGGTGCTAACACCGGGGAGCTGTTTTTT,CASSQTSGGANTGELFF
TRBV3-1/TRBV3-2,TRBD2,NA,TRBJ2-3,TGTGCCAGCAGCCAAGTTGGTCGGGGGGGGAGGGCAGATACGCAGTATTTT,CASSQVGRGGRADTQYF
TRBV5-8,TRBD2,NA,TRBJ2-7,TGTGCCAGCAGCGCCGGACTAGCGGGGGGACAGTACTTC,CASSAGLAGGQYF
TRBV6-2/TRBV6-3,TRBD2,NA,TRBJ2-3,TGTGCCAGCAGTTACGGGACTAGCAGGACAGATACGCAGTATTTT,CASSYGTSRTDTQYF
TRBV5-6,NA,NA,TRBJ1-6,TGTGCCAGCAGCTTGGAGGCCAGGCTCGATAATTCACCCCTCCACTTT,CASSLEARLDNSPLHF
TRBV28,TRBD1,NA,TRBJ2-7,TGTGCCAGCAGTTCCCACTTGGGACAGGGGGTCTCCTACGAGCAGTACTTC,CASSSHLGQGVSYEQYF
TRBV27,TRBD1,NA,TRBJ1-2,TGTGCCAGCAGTTTAATTGGGACAGGTTATGGCTACACCTTC,CASSLIGTGYGYTF
TRBV5-4,TRBD1,NA,TRBJ2-5,TGTGCCAGCATTCCGGGACAGGGGTCGCTAGAGACCCAGTACTTC,CASIPGQGSLETQYF
TRBV2,TRBD1,NA,TRBJ1-4,TGTGCCAGCAGTATCGGACAGGGTGGTAATGAAAAACTGTTTTTT,CASSIGQGGNEKLFF
TRBV9,NA,once,TRBJ1-5,TGTGCCAGCAGTCGTAATGGGCAGCTAAATCAGCCCCAGCATTTT,CASSRNGQLNQPQHF
TRBV7-9,NA,NA,TRBJ2-7,TGTGCCAGCAGCCCAACGTGGACATCTGGATCCGAGCAGTACTTC,CASSPTWTSGSEQYF
TRBV4-3,NA,few,TRBJ1-2,TGCGCCAGCAGCCAAGAAACAGGGACATTCGGTGGCTACACCTTC,CASSQETGTFGGYTF
TRBV5-1,NA,NA,TRBJ1-1,TGCGCCAGCAATTGGGGGCGGGACACTGAAGCTTTCTTT,CASNWGRDTEAFF
TRBV5-1,NA,once,TRBJ2-6,TGCGCCAGTGATACTACTGGGGCCAACGTCCTGACTTTC,CASDTTGANVLTF
TRBV20-1,TRBD1,NA,TRBJ2-7,TGCAGTGCTGACAGGGGGAGCGAGCAGTACTTC,CSADRGSEQYF
TRBV6-6,TRBD1,NA,TRBJ1-2,TGTGCCAGCAGGACAGGGGGTGGCTACACCTTC,CASRTGGGYTF
TRBV5-1,NA,few,TRBJ1-6,TGCGCCAGCACCACCGATCGGGGAGGTAATTCACCCCTCCACTTT,CASTTDRGGNSPLHF
TRBV9,NA,NA,TRBJ1-3,TGTGCCAGCAGCGGGGTGAGGGAGGATGGAAACACCATATATTTT,CASSGVREDGNTIYF
TRBV15,TRBD2,NA,TRBJ2-1,TGTGCCACCACAAGGCGAGCGGGGGACGGGAATGAGCAGTTCTTC,CATTRRAGDGNEQFF
TRBV4-3,NA,NA,TRBJ1-1,TGCGCCAGCAGCCAAGATCGGTGGACTGAAGCTTTCTTT,CASSQDRWTEAFF
TRBV19,TRBD1,NA,TRBJ1-2,TGTGCCAGTAACACCGGACAGGGGGTACATGGCTACACCTTC,CASNTGQGVHGYTF
TRBV27,NA,NA,TRBJ1-6,TGTGCCAGCAGCTCGGTTTTTAATTCACCCCTCCACTTT,CASSSVFNSPLHF
TRBV7-9,NA,NA,TRBJ2-1,TGTGCCAGCAGCTTAGCATCGGATGAGCAGTTCTTC,CASSLASDEQFF
TRBV10-3,TRBD1,NA,TRBJ1-1,TGTGCCATCAGTGGACAGGGCTACACTGAAGCTTTCTTT,CAISGQGYTEAFF
TRBV10-3,TRBD2,NA,TRBJ2-1,TGTGCCATCAGTGTGCGGACTAGCGGGGGGGCCGGGGAGCAGTTCTTC,CAISVRTSGGAGEQFF
TRBV7-9,NA,NA,TRBJ2-4,TGTGCCAGCAGCTTAGCGCTGGGGAGATTGGGGAACATTCAGTACTTC,CASSLALGRLGNIQYF
TRBV19,TRBD2,NA,TRBJ2-7,TGTGCCAGTAGTACCCAGGGACTAGCGGGATACGAGCAGTACTTC,CASSTQGLAGYEQYF
TRBV4-3,NA,once,TRBJ2-5,TGCGCCAGCAGCCCGGGAACCGGGGATTTAGAGACCCAGTACTTC,CASSPGTGDLETQYF
TRBV10-2,TRBD2,NA,TRBJ2-2,TGCGCCAGCAAGGTGGCGGGAGGACCGAACACCGGGGAGCTGTTTTTT,CASKVAGGPNTGELFF
TRBV7-5,NA,once,TRBJ2-4,TGTGCCAAAGCCGGGACAGAGAAAGAGGTAGCCAAAAACATTCAGTACTTC,CAKAGTEKEVAKNIQYF
TRBV10-3,TRBD2,NA,TRBJ2-3,TGTGCAACCAGGACTAGCGGGAGCACAGATACGCAGTATTTT,CATRTSGSTDTQYF
TRBV27,TRBD1,NA,TRBJ1-6,TGTGCCAGCAGTATGGACAGGGTGTTTTCACCCCTCCACTTT,CASSMDRVFSPLHF